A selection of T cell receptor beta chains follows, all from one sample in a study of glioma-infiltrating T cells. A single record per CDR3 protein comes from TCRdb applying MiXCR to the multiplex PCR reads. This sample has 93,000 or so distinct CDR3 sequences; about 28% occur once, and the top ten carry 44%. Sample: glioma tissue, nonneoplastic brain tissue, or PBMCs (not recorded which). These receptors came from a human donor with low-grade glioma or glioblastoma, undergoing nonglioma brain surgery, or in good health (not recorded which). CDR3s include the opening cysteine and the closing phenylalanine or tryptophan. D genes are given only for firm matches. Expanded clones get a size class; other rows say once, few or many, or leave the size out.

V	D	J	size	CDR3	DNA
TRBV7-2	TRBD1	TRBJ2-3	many	CASSLAPGQGKTDTQYF	TGTGCCAGCAGCTTAGCCCCGGGACAGGGGAAGACAGATACGCAGTATTTT
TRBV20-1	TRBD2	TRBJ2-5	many	CSARGSPGLAGKETQYF	TGCAGTGCTAGGGGCTCACCAGGACTAGCGGGGAAAGAGACCCAGTACTTC
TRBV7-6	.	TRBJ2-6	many	CATSDRTHSGANVLTF	TGTGCCACCTCGGACAGAACCCACTCTGGGGCCAACGTCCTGACTTTC
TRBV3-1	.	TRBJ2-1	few	CASSQRGRYNEQFF	TGTGCCAGCAGCCAAAGGGGCCGTTACAATGAGCAGTTCTTC
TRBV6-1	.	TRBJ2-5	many	CASSQDKLGQKETQYF	TGTGCCAGCAGTCAAGATAAATTAGGACAGAAAGAGACCCAGTACTTC
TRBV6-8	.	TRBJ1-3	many	CASSYRPLGRAGDSGNTIYF	TGTGCCAGCAGTTACAGGCCCCTAGGGCGGGCGGGGGACTCTGGAAACACCATATATTTT
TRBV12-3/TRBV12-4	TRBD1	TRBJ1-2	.	CASSPTTGNYSYTF	TGTGCCAGCAGCCCCACGACAGGGAACTATAGCTACACCTTC
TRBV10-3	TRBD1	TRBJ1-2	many	CAISGQGIGYTF	TGTGCCATCAGTGGACAGGGCATTGGCTACACCTTC
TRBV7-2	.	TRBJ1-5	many	CASRRGNSNQPQHF	TGTGCCAGCAGACGAGGGAATAGCAATCAGCCCCAGCATTTT
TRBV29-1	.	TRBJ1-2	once	CSVGPSRQSNYGYTF	TGCAGCGTTGGCCCTTCGCGACAGTCAAACTATGGCTACACCTTC
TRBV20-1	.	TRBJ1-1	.	CSALGSENTEAFF	TGCAGTGCCCTGGGCAGTGAGAACACTGAAGCTTTCTTT
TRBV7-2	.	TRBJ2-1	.	CARSGRRGDNEQFF	TGTGCTAGAAGCGGTCGTAGAGGAGACAATGAGCAGTTCTTC
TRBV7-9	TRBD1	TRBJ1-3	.	CASSAGPARGSGNTIYF	TGTGCCAGCAGCGCCGGTCCCGCCAGGGGGTCTGGAAACACCATATATTTT
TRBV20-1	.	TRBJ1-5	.	CSAKRQADQPQHF	TGCAGTGCTAAGAGACAGGCAGATCAGCCCCAGCATTTT
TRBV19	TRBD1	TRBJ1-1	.	CASSTLTGHTVAFF	TGTGCCAGTAGTACCTTGACAGGGCACACTGTAGCTTTCTTT
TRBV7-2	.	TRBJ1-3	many	CASSLYSGSGNTIYF	TGTGCCAGCAGCTTATATTCCGGGTCTGGAAACACCATATATTTT
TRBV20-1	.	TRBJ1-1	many	CSETTGNTEAFF	TGCAGTGAAACGACAGGGAACACTGAAGCTTTCTTT
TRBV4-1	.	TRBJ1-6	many	CASSRGPLEENSPLHF	TGCGCCAGCAGCCGGGGACCACTCGAAGAGAATTCACCCCTCCACTTT
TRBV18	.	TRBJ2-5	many	CASSPRGQKYQETQYF	TGTGCCAGCTCACCACGCGGACAGAAGTACCAAGAGACCCAGTACTTC
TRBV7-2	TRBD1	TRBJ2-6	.	CASSSEGSVRGPGANVLTF	TGTGCCAGCAGCTCGGAAGGGAGTGTCAGGGGGCCCGGGGCCAACGTCCTGACTTTC
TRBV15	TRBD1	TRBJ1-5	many	CATSRLGQALQPQHF	TGTGCCACCAGCAGGCTCGGACAGGCGCTACAGCCCCAGCATTTT
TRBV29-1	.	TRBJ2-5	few	CSAALGETQYF	TGCAGCGCTGCCTTGGGGGAGACCCAGTACTTC
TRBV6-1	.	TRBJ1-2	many	CASSSTFRDDSRGYTF	TGTGCCAGCAGCTCAACCTTCCGGGACGATTCTCGTGGCTACACCTTC
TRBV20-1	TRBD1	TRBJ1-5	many	CSASGTGIVHNQPQHF	TGCAGTGCTAGCGGGACAGGGATAGTGCACAATCAGCCCCAGCATTTT
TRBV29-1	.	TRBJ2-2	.	CSVDIRTGELFF	TGCAGCGTTGATATCAGGACCGGGGAGCTGTTTTTT